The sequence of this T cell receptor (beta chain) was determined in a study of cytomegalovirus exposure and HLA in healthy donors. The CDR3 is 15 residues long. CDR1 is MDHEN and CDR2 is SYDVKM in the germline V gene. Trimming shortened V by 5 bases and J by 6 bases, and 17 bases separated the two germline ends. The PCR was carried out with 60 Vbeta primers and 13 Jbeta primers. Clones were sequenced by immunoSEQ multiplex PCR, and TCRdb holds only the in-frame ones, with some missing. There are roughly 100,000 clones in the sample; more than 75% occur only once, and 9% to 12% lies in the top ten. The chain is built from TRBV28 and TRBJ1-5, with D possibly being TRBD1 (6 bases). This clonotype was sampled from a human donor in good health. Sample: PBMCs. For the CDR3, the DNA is TGTGCCAGCAGTGCCGTAACAGGGTCGGGTCAGCCCCAGCATTTT. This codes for CASSAVTGSGQPQHF.